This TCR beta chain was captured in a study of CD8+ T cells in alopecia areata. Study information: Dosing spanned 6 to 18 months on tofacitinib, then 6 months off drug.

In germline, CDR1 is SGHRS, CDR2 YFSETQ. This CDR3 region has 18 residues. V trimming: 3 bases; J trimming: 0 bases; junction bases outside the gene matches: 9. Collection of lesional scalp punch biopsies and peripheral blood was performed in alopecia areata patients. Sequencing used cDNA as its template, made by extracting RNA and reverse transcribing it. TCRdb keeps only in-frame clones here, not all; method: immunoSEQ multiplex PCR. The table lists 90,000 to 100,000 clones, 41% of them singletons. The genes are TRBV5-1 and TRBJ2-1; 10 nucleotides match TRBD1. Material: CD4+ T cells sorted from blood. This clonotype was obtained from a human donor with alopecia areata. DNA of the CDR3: TGCGCCAGCAGCTACTCCGGGACAGGGGATGGCTCCTACAATGAGCAGTTCTTC. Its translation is CASSYSGTGDGSYNEQFF.